The source of this TCR beta chain is a study of blood T cell repertoires in COVID-19. Study-level information: Donors in the United States, Italy and Spain gave samples during acute or convalescent COVID-19. T cells, B-cell-depleted T cells, or PBMCs provided the cDNA or gDNA that served as material.

This CDR3 has 13 residues. The V and J ends lost 2 bases and 3 bases, in that order; junction bases with no gene match: 0. Germline CDR1 LGHNA, CDR2 YSLEER. Measured with immunoSEQ multiplex PCR; TCRdb has only the in-frame clones, and not every one. The sample has about 240,000 clones, 83% seen once. Within the 2 weeks before study entry, each person in the exposed group met a COVID-19 case. The specimen sequenced was PBMCs or T cells enriched from blood (not recorded which). The sequence came from a woman between 40 and 50 years old who had been exposed to COVID-19. This chain uses TRBV4-3 with TRBJ1-2; 7 positions match TRBD1. The CDR3 nucleotides read TGCGCCAGCAGCCAAACAGGGGACTATGGCTACACCTTC. Protein sequence: CASSQTGDYGYTF.